The T cell receptor (beta chain) described here comes from a study of T cell responses to AZD1222 COVID-19 vaccine. Study-wide findings and caveats: Repertoire sampling happened only post peak T cell response.

Comment on this clone: Its target is unknown.

The data were produced by immunoSEQ multiplex PCR, yet TCRdb's version contains in-frame clones alone and is incomplete. This table holds 140,000 to 150,000 clones, under 95% found once. This receptor was obtained from an adult in good health. Sequenced here: peripheral blood, sampled on day 0 of AZD1222 vaccination.

The CDR3, as DNA: TGTGCCACCAGTGCCCAGAACACCGGGGAGCTGTTTTTT. Amino acid sequence: CATSAQNTGELFF. V and J are TRBV24-1 and TRBJ2-2, with D unclear. Deletions cut 5 bases from V and 1 base from J, with 4 bases between. The CDR3 loop spans 13 amino acids. The germline gives CDR1 KGHDR, CDR2 SFDVKD.